This section outlines one T cell receptor beta chain sequence together with its context. The antigen it binds to is not known. Nothing much larger sits one base from this clone, and base qualities are not available. This sample's time point label indicates: baseline before first vaccination. Vaccinee samples were obtained from the UK trials COV001 and COV002, which included a single-blind randomized controlled phase 2/3 trial of AZD1222 (ChAdOx1 nCoV-19) in healthy adults. For TCRbeta chain sequencing, PBMC samples from trial participants were taken at day 0 and at day 28 after the second dose. V is pruned by 5 bases and J by 5 bases, leaving 12 bases of the junction without a gene match. CDR1 is given as SEHNR and CDR2 as FQNEAQ, both from the germline V gene (reference sequence). Spanning cysteine to phenylalanine, the CDR3 consists of 17 amino acids. The only DNA kept is the CDR3, 51 bases in frame from the first base.

These data belong to a study of T cell responses to AZD1222 COVID-19 vaccine (dated by TCRdb to the early 2020s). About the study as a whole: Because spike-specific TCR depth and breadth did not differ between the two schedules, AZD1222 recipients who got a second dose at roughly 4 weeks were pooled with those who got a second dose at roughly 12 weeks. A total of over 230 trial participants underwent TCR sequencing, of whom approximately 200 had received two doses of AZD1222 and 26 had received two doses of the MenACWY control vaccine. Trial participants were enrolled into age subgroups of 18-55, 56-69 and 70-plus years, which contained around 150, 28 and 57 TCR-sequenced participants, respectively. Results and caveats for the whole study, not just this receptor: Reportedly, close to half of the unique spike-specific TCRs recognized epitopes lying outside the regions that are mutated in the B.1.351 and B.1.1.7 variants. Conclusions about previously exposed vaccinees are limited because only six or seven AZD1222 recipients were SARS-CoV-2 seropositive at baseline. Because no day 14 peak-response samples were available, the repertoires could be characterized only after the peak T cell response. The 56-69-year group was small, and its depth increase did not reach significance, likely because of low power. Participants were mostly white British, with more females than males. The authors suggested clonal diversity may have been underestimated. A significant rise in spike-specific TCR breadth and depth was observed after two AZD1222 doses relative to day 0 and relative to MenACWY recipients. CD4 TCRs associated with the vaccine covered the entire spike protein, and the dominant responses were in regions 160-218 and 743-854.

The CDR3 regions of human TCRbeta chains were analyzed by immunosequencing. In the source study's methods: TCRs in the repertoires were matched against a reference library of SARS-CoV-2-specific TCRs that had been generated with the MIRA antigen-specificity platform. Breadth was defined as the fraction of unique TCRs that were SARS-CoV-2-associated, and depth was defined as the fraction of total T cells that were SARS-CoV-2-associated. Using the MIRA data, each spike-specific TCR was assigned both to the spike region to which the TCR was reactive and to a CD4 or CD8 class. Log10-transformed breadth and depth values were compared by one-way ANOVA with Sidak's multiple comparisons tests. TCRdb took over this immuneACCESS table, retaining in-frame rearrangements with V and J assigned. Such tables are incomplete; in checked studies, under half of the missing clones stem from an unresolved V gene, and the remainder is unexplained. The DNA gave D and trimming, while V, J and clone size come from that table. This sample comprises more than 95,000 clones, around 87% of them detected only once. In total, the top ten clones hold more than 9% of the sample.

The specimen was peripheral blood, collected on day 0 of AZD1222 vaccination. The TCR originated in an adult in good health. The V gene is TRBV7-9 and the J gene is TRBJ2-2, with 9 bases matching TRBD1. The DNA sequence follows: TGTGCCAGCAGCCCGGACGCCGGGACAGGGCTAACCGGGGAGCTGTTTTTT. Its translation reads: CASSPDAGTGLTGELFF.